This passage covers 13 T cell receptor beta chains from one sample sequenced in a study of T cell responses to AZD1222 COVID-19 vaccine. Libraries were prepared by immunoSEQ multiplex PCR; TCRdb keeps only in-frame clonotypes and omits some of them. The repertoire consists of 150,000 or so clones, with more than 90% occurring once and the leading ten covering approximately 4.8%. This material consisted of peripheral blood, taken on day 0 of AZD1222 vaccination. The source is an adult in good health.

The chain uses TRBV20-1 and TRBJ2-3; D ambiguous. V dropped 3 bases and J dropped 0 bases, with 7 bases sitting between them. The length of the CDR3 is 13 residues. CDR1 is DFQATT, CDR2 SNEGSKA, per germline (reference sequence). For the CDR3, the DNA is TGCAGTGCTAGTGCTGATAGCACAGATACGCAGTATTTT. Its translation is CSASADSTDTQYF.

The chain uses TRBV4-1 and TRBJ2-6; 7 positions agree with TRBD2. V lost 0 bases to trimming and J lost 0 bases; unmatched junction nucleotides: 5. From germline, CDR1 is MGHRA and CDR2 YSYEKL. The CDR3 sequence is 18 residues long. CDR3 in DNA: TGCGCCAGCAGCCAAGATCTAGCGGTTAGCTCTGGGGCCAACGTCCTGACTTTC. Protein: CASSQDLAVSSGANVLTF.

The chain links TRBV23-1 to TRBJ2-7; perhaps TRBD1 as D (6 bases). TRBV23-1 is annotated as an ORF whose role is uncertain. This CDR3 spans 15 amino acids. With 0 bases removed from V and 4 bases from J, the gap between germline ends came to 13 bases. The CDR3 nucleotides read TGCGCCAGCAGTCAATCCCGCAGGGGAACGTACGAGCAGTACTTC. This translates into CASSQSRRGTYEQYF.

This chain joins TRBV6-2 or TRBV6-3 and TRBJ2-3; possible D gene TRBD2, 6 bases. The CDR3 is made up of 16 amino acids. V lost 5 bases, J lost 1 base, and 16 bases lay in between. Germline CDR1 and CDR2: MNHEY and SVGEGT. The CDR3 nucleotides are TGTGCCAGCAGTACGGGGGTTACGAGGGGCACAGATACGCAGTATTTT. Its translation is CASSTGVTRGTDTQYF.

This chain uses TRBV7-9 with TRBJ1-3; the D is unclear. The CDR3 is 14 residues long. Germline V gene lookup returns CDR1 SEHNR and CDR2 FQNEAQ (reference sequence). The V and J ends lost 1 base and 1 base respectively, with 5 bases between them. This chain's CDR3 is CASSLVGSGNTIYF. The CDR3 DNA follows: TGTGCCAGCAGCTTAGTCGGGTCTGGAAACACCATATATTTT.

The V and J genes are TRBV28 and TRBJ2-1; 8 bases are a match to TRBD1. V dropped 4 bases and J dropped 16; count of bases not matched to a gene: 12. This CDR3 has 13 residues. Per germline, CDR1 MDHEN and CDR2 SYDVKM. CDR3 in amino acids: CASSSTGVVGGFF. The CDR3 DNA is TGTGCCAGCAGTTCGACAGGGGTAGTTGGGGGATTCTTC.

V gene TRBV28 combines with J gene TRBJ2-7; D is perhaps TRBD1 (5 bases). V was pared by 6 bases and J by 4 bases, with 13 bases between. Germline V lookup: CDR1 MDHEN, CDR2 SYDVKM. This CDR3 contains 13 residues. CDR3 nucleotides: TGTGCCAGCAGCGGACACATGTCATACGAGCAGTACTTC. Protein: CASSGHMSYEQYF. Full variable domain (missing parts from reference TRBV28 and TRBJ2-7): DVKVTQSSRYLVKRTGEKVFLECVQDMDHENMFWYRQDPGLGLRLIYFSYDVKMKEKGDIPEGYSVSREKKERFSLILESASTNQTSMYLCASSGHMSYEQYFGPGTRLTVT.

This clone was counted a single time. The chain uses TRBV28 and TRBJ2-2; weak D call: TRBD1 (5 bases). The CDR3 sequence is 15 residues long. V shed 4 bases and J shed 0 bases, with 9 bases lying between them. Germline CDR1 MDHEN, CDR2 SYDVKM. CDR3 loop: CASSSGRANTGELFF. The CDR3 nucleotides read TGTGCCAGCAGTTCGGGCAGGGCGAACACCGGGGAGCTGTTTTTT.

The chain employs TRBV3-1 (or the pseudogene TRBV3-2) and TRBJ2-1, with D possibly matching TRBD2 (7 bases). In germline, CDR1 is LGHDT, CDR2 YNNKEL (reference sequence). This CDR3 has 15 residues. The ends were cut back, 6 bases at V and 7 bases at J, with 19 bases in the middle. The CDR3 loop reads CASSRSGGAGNEQFF. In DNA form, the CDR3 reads TGTGCCAGCAGTCGTTCGGGGGGCGCTGGGAATGAGCAGTTCTTC.

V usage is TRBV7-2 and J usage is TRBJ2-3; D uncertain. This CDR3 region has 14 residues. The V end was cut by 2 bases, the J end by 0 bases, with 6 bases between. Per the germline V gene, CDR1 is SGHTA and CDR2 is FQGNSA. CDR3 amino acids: CASSLTSSTDTQYF. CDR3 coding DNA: TGTGCCAGCAGCTTAACCTCTAGCACAGATACGCAGTATTTT.

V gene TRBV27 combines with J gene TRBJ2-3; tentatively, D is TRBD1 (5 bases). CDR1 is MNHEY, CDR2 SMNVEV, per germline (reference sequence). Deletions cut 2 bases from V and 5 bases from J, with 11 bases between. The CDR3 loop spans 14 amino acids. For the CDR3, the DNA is TGTGCCAGCAGTTTAAGGCAGGGCCAAGATACGCAGTATTTT. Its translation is CASSLRQGQDTQYF.

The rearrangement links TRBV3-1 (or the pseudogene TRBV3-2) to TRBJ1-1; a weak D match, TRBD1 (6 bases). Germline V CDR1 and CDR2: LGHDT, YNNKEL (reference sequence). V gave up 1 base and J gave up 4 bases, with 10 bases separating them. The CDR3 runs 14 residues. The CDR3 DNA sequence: TGTGCCAGCAGCCAAGTTGGAGGGGGCACTGAAGCTTTCTTT. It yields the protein CASSQVGGGTEAFF.

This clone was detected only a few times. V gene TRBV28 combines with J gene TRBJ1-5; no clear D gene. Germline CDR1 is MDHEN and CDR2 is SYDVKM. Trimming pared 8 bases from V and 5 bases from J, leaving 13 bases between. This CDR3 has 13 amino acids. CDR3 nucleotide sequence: TGTGCCAGCCTCCCCGGGGTGCATCAGCCCCAGCATTTT. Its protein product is CASLPGVHQPQHF.